Sequencing of this T cell receptor beta chain was carried out in a study of blood T cells in healthy people across ages. This clonotype showed up just a few times. It was with a sample-barcoded 5' primer and a J-beta primer mix that a second PCR of roughly 7 to 12 cycles was run. MiXCR, run by TCRdb on the 5' RACE reads, gives a single entry per CDR3 protein. The repertoire has roughly 1,100,000 distinct CDR3 sequences, approximately 26% of them found once; the top ten carry about 0.8%. The V end was cut by 1 base, the J end by 5 bases, with 12 bases between. The germline CDR1 and CDR2 sequences are LNHNV and YYDKDF (reference sequence). The CDR3 loop spans 15 amino acids. The same data also contributed to another study, on T cells of mothers and their children. That paper adds: Similar thymic selection effects on TCR recombination output appear in pairs, both related and unrelated.

The origin of this receptor is a girl aged 2 to 9 in good health. The rearrangement joins TRBV15 to TRBJ2-1; D is perhaps TRBD2 (6 bases). The specimen was blood. CDR3 in DNA: TGTGCCACCAGCAGAGTTCGGAGGGAGCACAATGAGCAGTTCTTC. Its translation: CATSRVRREHNEQFF. The complete variable domain, with remaining parts taken from reference TRBV15 and TRBJ2-1, reads DAMVIQNPRYQVTQFGKPVTLSCSQTLNHNVMYWYQQKSSQAPKLLFHYYDKDFNNEADTPDNFQSRRPNTSFCFLDIRSPGLGDTAMYLCATSRVRREHNEQFFGPGTRLTVL.